What follows is one T cell receptor beta chain and its context. This sample stems from a study of blood T cell repertoires in COVID-19. Study summary: PBMCs, B-cell-depleted T cells, or T cells provided the cDNA or gDNA that made up the material.

In the original analysis: Amplification of reference gene primers was used by the study to estimate nucleated cell counts. Sequencing was performed with immunoSEQ multiplex PCR; in TCRdb, only in-frame clones are kept and a portion is missing. V, J and clone size derive from that table, while D and trimming were established from the DNA sequence. The data show 110,000 to 150,000 clones, around 84% seen once. Germline assignment: CDR1 SEHNR and CDR2 FQNEAQ (reference sequence). With 5 bases removed from V and 2 bases from J, the gap between germline ends came to 16 bases. This CDR3 region has 15 residues.

This receptor was identified in a woman aged 50 to 65 with acute or convalescent COVID-19. J is TRBJ2-7 and V is TRBV7-9; a possible D gene is TRBD1 (6 bases). What was sequenced was peripheral blood. CDR3 DNA sequence: TGTGCCAGCAGCCCCCAGAGGACAGCTACCTACGAGCAGTACTTC. Translation gives CASSPQRTATYEQYF.